Below, 5 T cell receptor beta chains from the same sample are listed, as sequenced in a study of blood T cell repertoires in COVID-19. Assay used: immunoSEQ multiplex PCR; TCRdb lists only in-frame clones, some missing. Here the sample spans roughly 500,000 clones, approximately 83% being singletons. Sample: peripheral blood. The receptors were gathered from a human donor in a cohort sampled during active COVID-19.

This chain joins TRBV6-5 and TRBJ1-1; D not resolved. The length of the CDR3 is 12 residues. The germline V gene encodes CDR1 MNHEY and CDR2 SVGAGI. V was clipped by 5 bases and J by 7 bases, with 11 bases between them. The CDR3 DNA is TGTGCCAGCAGTACAGAGGGCAGTGAAGCTTTCTTT. Protein: CASSTEGSEAFF.

This sequence joins TRBV19 and TRBJ1-1; perhaps TRBD1 as D (6 bases). The ends were cut back, 6 bases at V and 1 base at J, with 24 bases in the middle. The CDR3 has 18 amino acids. CDR1 and CDR2 (germline): LNHDA, SQIVND (reference sequence). This CDR3 is CASSLDLGSSTGNTEAFF. CDR3 nucleotides: TGTGCCAGTAGCCTGGATTTGGGGTCCTCGACAGGGAACACTGAAGCTTTCTTT. The variable domain in full, with the rest retrieved from reference TRBV19 and TRBJ1-1, is DGGITQSPKYLFRKEGQNVTLSCEQNLNHDAMYWYRQDPGQGLRLIYYSQIVNDFQKGDIAEGYSVSREKKESFPLTVTSAQKNPTAFYLCASSLDLGSSTGNTEAFFGQGTRLTVV.

The chain couples TRBV3-1 (or the pseudogene TRBV3-2) to TRBJ1-4; D possibly corresponds to TRBD1 (5 bases). Trimming took 3 bases from V and 8 from J, leaving 13 bases between them. The germline V gene has CDR1 LGHDT and CDR2 YNNKEL (reference sequence). This CDR3 region has 14 residues. In DNA form, the CDR3 reads TGTGCCAGCAGCCAGGGACTGAGGTCAGAAAAACTGTTTTTT. Protein product: CASSQGLRSEKLFF.

The rearrangement joins TRBV6-5 to TRBJ1-6; no definite D call. V lost 11 bases and J 7 bases, leaving 15 bases between the germline ends. Germline V gene sequence: CDR1 MNHEY, CDR2 SVGAGI. The CDR3 sequence is 13 residues long. The CDR3 region has the DNA TGTGCCTCCAGGCGTTCAGGAAATTCACCCCTCCACTTT. Translating it yields CASRRSGNSPLHF.

This rearrangement joins TRBV11-3 to TRBJ2-1, with TRBD1 as a possible D gene (5 bases). The CDR3 spans 15 residues. Trimming shortened V by 3 bases and J by 8 bases, and 17 bases separated the two germline ends. Germline assignment: CDR1 SGHNT and CDR2 YENEEA. The CDR3 loop reads CASSLEAGKVHEQFF. The DNA of the CDR3 is TGTGCCAGCAGCTTGGAAGCAGGGAAAGTTCATGAGCAGTTCTTC. The full variable domain, in which reference TRBV11-3 and TRBJ2-1 provide the parts outside the CDR3, is EAGVVQSPRYKIIEKKQPVAFWCNPISGHNTLYWYLQNLGQGPELLIRYENEEAVDDSQLPKDRFSAERLKGVDSTLKIQPAELGDSAVYLCASSLEAGKVHEQFFGPGTRLTVL.